The 20 T cell receptor beta chains reported below all come from one sample, sequenced in a study of shared clonotypes between healthy human individuals. Sequencing was performed with immunoSEQ multiplex PCR; in TCRdb, only in-frame clones are kept and a portion is missing. The profile shows fewer than 130,000 clones, 67% of them singletons. The sequenced material came from memory CD8+ T cells sorted from blood. Subset given: CD45RO+ cells pooled with CCR7-negative TemRA cells. These receptors all come from a woman in her 30s in good health.

The V and J genes are TRBV15 and TRBJ2-1; TRBD2 matches at 8 bases. CDR1 is LNHNV, CDR2 YYDKDF, per germline (reference sequence). CDR3 length: 15 residues. V trimming: 0 bases; J trimming: 5 bases; junction bases outside the gene matches: 3. As DNA, the CDR3 is TGTGCCACCAGCAGAGAAGCGGGAGAGCACAATGAGCAGTTCTTC. Its protein is CATSREAGEHNEQFF.

This clone has a handful of counts. The chain has TRBV6-4 and TRBJ2-3, with D perhaps being TRBD1 or TRBD2 (5 bases each). V was trimmed by 0 bases and J by 0 bases, leaving 10 bases between them. Germline V gene lookup returns CDR1 MRHNA and CDR2 SNTAGT. The CDR3 spans 16 residues. The CDR3 loop reads CASSDSTGGSTDTQYF. As DNA, the CDR3 is TGTGCCAGCAGTGACTCAACAGGAGGAAGCACAGATACGCAGTATTTT.

This clone was recorded a few times. V and J are TRBV7-9 and TRBJ2-1, with 8 bases lining up with TRBD1. The ends lost 5 bases at V and 6 bases at J; junction bases unmatched: 12. The CDR3 has 16 amino acids. The V gene's germline CDR1 is SEHNR and CDR2 FQNEAQ (reference sequence). CDR3 sequence: CASSDRGRMVGNEQFF. The CDR3, as DNA: TGTGCCAGCAGCGACAGGGGCCGTATGGTGGGCAATGAGCAGTTCTTC.

The sample holds a few counts of this clone. V is TRBV28 and J is TRBJ2-3; TRBD2 matches 8 bases. Per the germline V gene, CDR1 is MDHEN and CDR2 is SYDVKM. Germline trimming cut 3 bases from V and 5 bases from J; bases unmatched to any gene: 10. The CDR3 runs to 16 residues. The CDR3 DNA reads TGTGCCAGCAGTTTCGGGGGTAGCGGGGCTCAAGATACGCAGTATTTT. The encoded protein is CASSFGGSGAQDTQYF.

This clone has only one observation. The V and J genes are TRBV27 and TRBJ1-5, with 7 bases matching TRBD1. The length of the CDR3 is 15 residues. Trimming cost V 6 bases and J 0 bases; bases outside gene matches: 5. CDR1 MNHEY and CDR2 SMNVEV come from the germline V gene (reference sequence). The CDR3 here is CASRPSGGSNQPQHF. The CDR3 DNA is TGTGCCAGCAGACCTTCAGGGGGTAGCAATCAGCCCCAGCATTTT.

Many counts were recorded for this clone. The chain has TRBV11-1 and TRBJ2-7; D gene ambiguous. The CDR3 consists of 15 residues. CDR1 and CDR2 from the germline V gene are SGHAT and FQDESV (reference sequence). The ends were cut back, 5 bases at V and 1 base at J, with 15 bases in the middle. The CDR3, as DNA: TGTGCCAGCAGCATTCCTGGGTCGCAATCCTACGAGCAGTACTTC. It encodes CASSIPGSQSYEQYF.

This CDR3 is CASSLEPGLEAFF. In DNA, the CDR3 is TGTGCCAGCAGTTTAGAGCCAGGGCTTGAAGCTTTCTTT. The chain links TRBV28 to TRBJ1-1, with D maybe TRBD1 (5 bases). Germline V gives CDR1 MDHEN, CDR2 SYDVKM. The V end was cut by 2 bases, the J end by 7 bases, with 11 bases between. This CDR3 contains 13 residues.

V and J are TRBV27 and TRBJ1-2, with a tentative D call TRBD1 (6 bases). The CDR3 is made up of 15 amino acids. Germline values: CDR1 MNHEY, CDR2 SMNVEV (reference sequence). V was trimmed by 3 bases and J by 2 bases, leaving 13 bases between them. CDR3 bases: TGTGCCAGCAGTTTTAGTAGGGACATCAACTATGGCTACACCTTC. It translates to CASSFSRDINYGYTF.

V usage is TRBV15 and J usage is TRBJ2-1; 10 bases align to TRBD2. The germline V gene encodes CDR1 LNHNV and CDR2 YYDKDF (reference sequence). V shed 5 bases, J shed 7 bases, and the junction held 14 bases outside the gene matches. CDR3 length: 17 residues. CDR3 sequence reads: CATSEDKREGNDNEQFF. In nucleotides, the CDR3 is TGTGCCACCAGCGAGGACAAGCGGGAGGGCAATGATAATGAGCAGTTCTTC.

The chain recombines TRBV5-4 with TRBJ2-3; D is uncertain. Germline lookup yields CDR1 SGHNT and CDR2 YYREEE (reference sequence). This CDR3 is built from 16 residues. Trimming took off 0 bases at V and 1 base at J, with 12 bases between the two ends. The CDR3 region has the DNA TGTGCCAGCAGCTTGGCCCGGCCCCCCCGCACAGATACGCAGTATTTT. Residues: CASSLARPPRTDTQYF.

This rearrangement joins TRBV27 to TRBJ1-1; 9 bases map to TRBD1. The CDR3 totals 16 residues. Germline V lookup: CDR1 MNHEY, CDR2 SMNVEV (reference sequence). Trimming took 3 bases from V and 2 from J; bases not matched to a gene: 7. The CDR3 DNA reads as TGTGCCAGCAGTTTCTCTAGGGACAGGGCCAACACTGAAGCTTTCTTT. As protein: CASSFSRDRANTEAFF.

The count of this clone is one. The rearrangement joins TRBV29-1 to TRBJ1-1; 8 bases match TRBD1. The CDR3 has 14 amino acids. The germline gives CDR1 SQVTM, CDR2 ANQGSEA. After removal of 5 bases from V and 8 bases from J, the junction contained 13 bases not matched to a gene. The CDR3 is CSVFQGALIGEAFF. CDR3 DNA: TGCAGCGTTTTTCAGGGGGCGCTTATAGGGGAAGCTTTCTTT.

J is TRBJ2-5 and V is TRBV6-1; 9 bases line up with TRBD2. There are 15 residues in the CDR3. Trimming took 7 bases from V and 4 from J; bases not matched to a gene: 10. Looked up from germline, CDR1 is MNHNS and CDR2 is SASEGT. For the CDR3, the DNA is TGTGCCAGCAACCGAAATAGCGGGAGTGGAGAGACCCAGTACTTC. It codes for CASNRNSGSGETQYF.

The gene calls are TRBV21-1 and TRBJ1-4; the table's TRBD1 call for D was not verified on the DNA. TRBV21-1 counts as a pseudogene. The CDR3 loop spans 16 amino acids. In DNA, the CDR3 is TGTGCCAGCAGTCCTGCGGGGACAGGGGTGTGCGAAAAACTGTTTTTT. Protein sequence: CASSPAGTGVCEKLFF.

The J gene is TRBJ1-5, the V gene TRBV6-4; D gene uncertain. The CDR3 consists of 13 residues. CDR1 and CDR2 from the germline V gene are MRHNA and SNTAGT. Trimming cost V 2 bases and J 4 bases, with 6 bases left between them. Here the CDR3 DNA reads TGTGCCAGCAGTGACAAGGAGAATCAGCCCCAGCATTTT. The encoded protein is CASSDKENQPQHF.

The V gene is TRBV27, the J gene TRBJ2-1; 7 nucleotides align to TRBD2. The CDR3 loop spans 14 amino acids. The ends lost 6 bases at V and 4 bases at J; junction bases unmatched: 6. Germline CDR1 reads MNHEY; CDR2 reads SMNVEV (reference sequence). The CDR3 region has the DNA TGTGCCAGCAGCGACGGGACTACTTACAATGAGCAGTTCTTC. Protein sequence: CASSDGTTYNEQFF.

The CDR3 sequence is CASSPHPGKRGTEAFF. The CDR3 DNA sequence: TGCGCCAGCAGCCCCCATCCAGGAAAGAGGGGTACTGAAGCTTTCTTT. The gene calls are TRBV4-1 and TRBJ1-1, with a weak D call TRBD1 (5 bases). Germline CDR1 and CDR2: MGHRA and YSYEKL. Trimming removed 4 bases from V and 5 bases from J, with 20 bases in between. The CDR3 runs to 16 residues.

V is TRBV5-6 and J is TRBJ1-5, with TRBD1 identical over 7 bases. CDR3 length equals 16 residues. With 2 bases clipped from V and 5 bases from J, the junction kept 10 bases outside the gene matches. Germline CDR1 SGHDT, CDR2 YYEEEE. CDR3 in amino acids: CASSFFATGRDQPQHF. Written as DNA, the CDR3 is TGTGCCAGCAGCTTTTTTGCGACAGGGAGGGATCAGCCCCAGCATTTT.

The rearrangement uses TRBV6-5 and TRBJ2-2, with D perhaps matching TRBD2 (5 bases). Germline loops: CDR1 MNHEY, CDR2 SVGAGI. The V end was cut by 0 bases, the J end by 6 bases, with 11 bases between. The CDR3 extends over 15 amino acids. CDR3 loop: CASSYSILEAGELFF. The CDR3 DNA reads as TGTGCCAGCAGTTACTCGATCTTGGAGGCCGGGGAGCTGTTTTTT.

For the CDR3, the DNA is TGTGCCAGCAGCGGGACCTCGGGGACCCAGTACTTC. Residues: CASSGTSGTQYF. This chain connects TRBV7-9 to TRBJ2-5, with D perhaps being TRBD1 or TRBD2 (5 bases each). CDR1 SEHNR and CDR2 FQNEAQ come from the germline V gene (reference sequence). This CDR3 has 12 amino acids. The V and J ends lost 5 bases and 7 bases respectively, with 11 bases between them.